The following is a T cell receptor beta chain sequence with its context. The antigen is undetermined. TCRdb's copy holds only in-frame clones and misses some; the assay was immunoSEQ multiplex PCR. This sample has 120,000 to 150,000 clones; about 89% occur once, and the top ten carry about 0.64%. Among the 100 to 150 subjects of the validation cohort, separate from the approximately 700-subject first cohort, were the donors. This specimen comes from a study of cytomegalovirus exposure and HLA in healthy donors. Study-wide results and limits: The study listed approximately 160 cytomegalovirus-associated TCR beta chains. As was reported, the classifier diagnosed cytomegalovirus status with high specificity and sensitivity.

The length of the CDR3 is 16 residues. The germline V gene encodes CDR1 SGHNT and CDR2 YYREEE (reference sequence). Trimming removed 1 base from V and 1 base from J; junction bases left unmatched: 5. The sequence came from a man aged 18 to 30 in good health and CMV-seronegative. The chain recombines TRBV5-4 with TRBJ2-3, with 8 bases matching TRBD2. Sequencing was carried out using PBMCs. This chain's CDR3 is CASSLMGTRRTDTQYF. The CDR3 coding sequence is TGTGCCAGCAGCTTGATGGGGACTAGACGCACAGATACGCAGTATTTT.